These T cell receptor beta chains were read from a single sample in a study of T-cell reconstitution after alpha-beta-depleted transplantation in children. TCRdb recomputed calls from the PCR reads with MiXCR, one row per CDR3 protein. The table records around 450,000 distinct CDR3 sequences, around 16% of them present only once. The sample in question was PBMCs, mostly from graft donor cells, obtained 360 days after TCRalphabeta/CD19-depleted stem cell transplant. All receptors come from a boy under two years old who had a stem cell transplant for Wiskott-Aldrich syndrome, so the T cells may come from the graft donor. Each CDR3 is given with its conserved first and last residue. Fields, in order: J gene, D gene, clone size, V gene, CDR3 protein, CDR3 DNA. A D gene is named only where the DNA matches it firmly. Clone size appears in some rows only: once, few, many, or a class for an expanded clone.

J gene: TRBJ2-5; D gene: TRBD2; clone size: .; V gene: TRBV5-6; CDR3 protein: CASSSLRGRVETQYF; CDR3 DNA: TGTGCCAGCAGCTCCTTGCGCGGGAGGGTCGAGACCCAGTACTTC
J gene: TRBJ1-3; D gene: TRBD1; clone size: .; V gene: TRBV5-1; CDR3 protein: CASSPGDSRNTIYF; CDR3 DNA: TGCGCCAGCAGCCCCGGGGACAGCCGAAACACCATATATTTT
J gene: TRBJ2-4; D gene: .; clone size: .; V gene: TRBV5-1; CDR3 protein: CASSFIPQGSKNIQYF; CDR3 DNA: TGCGCCAGCAGCTTCATTCCTCAGGGTAGCAAAAACATTCAGTACTTC
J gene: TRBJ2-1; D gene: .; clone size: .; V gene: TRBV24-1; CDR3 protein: CATSDQGSVWNEQFF; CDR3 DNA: TGTGCCACCAGTGATCAGGGTAGCGTGTGGAATGAGCAGTTCTTC
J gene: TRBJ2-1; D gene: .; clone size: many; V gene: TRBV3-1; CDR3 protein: CASSQAASSYNEQFF; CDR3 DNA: TGTGCCAGCAGCCAAGCGGCTAGCTCCTACAATGAGCAGTTCTTC
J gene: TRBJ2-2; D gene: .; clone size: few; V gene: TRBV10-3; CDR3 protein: CAIRTGDTGELFF; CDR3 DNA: TGTGCCATCAGGACGGGAGACACCGGGGAGCTGTTTTTT
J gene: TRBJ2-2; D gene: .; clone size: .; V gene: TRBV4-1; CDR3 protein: CASSQVDLNTGELFF; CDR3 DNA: TGCGCCAGCAGCCAGGTGGACCTGAACACCGGGGAGCTGTTTTTT
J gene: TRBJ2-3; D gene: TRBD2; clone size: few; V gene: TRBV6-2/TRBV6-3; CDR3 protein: CASSSTSGTEDTQYF; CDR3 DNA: TGTGCCAGCAGTTCGACTAGCGGCACGGAAGATACGCAGTATTTT
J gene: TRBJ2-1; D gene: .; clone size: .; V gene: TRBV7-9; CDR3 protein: CASSLAMGSRSEQFF; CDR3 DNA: TGTGCCAGCAGCTTAGCAATGGGTAGCCGGAGCGAGCAGTTCTTC
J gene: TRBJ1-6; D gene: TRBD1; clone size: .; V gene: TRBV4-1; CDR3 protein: CASSLGTEGSPLHF; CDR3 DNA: TGCGCCAGCAGCCTTGGGACAGAGGGTTCACCCCTCCACTTT
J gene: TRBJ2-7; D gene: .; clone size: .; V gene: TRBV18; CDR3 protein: CASSPGIAYEQYF; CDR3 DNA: TGTGCCAGCTCACCGGGCATTGCCTACGAGCAGTACTTC
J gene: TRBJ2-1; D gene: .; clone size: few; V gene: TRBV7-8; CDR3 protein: CASSNETPEQFF; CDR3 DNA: TGTGCCAGCAGCAACGAGACGCCTGAGCAGTTCTTC
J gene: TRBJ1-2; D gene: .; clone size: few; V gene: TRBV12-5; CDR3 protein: CASGLHTGWLGYTF; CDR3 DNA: TGTGCTAGTGGTTTGCATACAGGGTGGTTAGGCTACACCTTC
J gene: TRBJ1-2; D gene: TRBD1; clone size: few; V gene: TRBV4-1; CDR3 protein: CASSNHRGLYGYTF; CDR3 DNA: TGCGCCAGCAGCAACCACAGGGGACTCTATGGCTACACCTTC
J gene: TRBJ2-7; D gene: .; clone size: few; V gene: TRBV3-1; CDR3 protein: CASSQPGHSYEQYF; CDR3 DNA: TGTGCCAGCAGCCAACCGGGACACTCCTACGAGCAGTACTTC
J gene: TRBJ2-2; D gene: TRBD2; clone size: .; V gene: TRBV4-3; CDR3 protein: CASSLPTSGGNTGELFF; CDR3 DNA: TGCGCCAGCAGCCTACCGACTAGCGGGGGGAACACCGGGGAGCTGTTTTTT
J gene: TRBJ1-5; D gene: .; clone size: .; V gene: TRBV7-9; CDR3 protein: CASSLNPPGPSNQPQHF; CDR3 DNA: TGTGCCAGCAGCTTAAACCCCCCGGGTCCTAGCAATCAGCCCCAGCATTTT
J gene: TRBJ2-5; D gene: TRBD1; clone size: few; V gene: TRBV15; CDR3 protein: CATSSWTGKETQYF; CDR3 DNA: TGTGCCACCAGCTCCTGGACAGGGAAAGAGACCCAGTACTTC
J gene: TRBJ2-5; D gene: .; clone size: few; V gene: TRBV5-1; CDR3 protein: CASSSTGTGETQYF; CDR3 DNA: TGCGCCAGCAGCTCCACAGGGACGGGAGAGACCCAGTACTTC